This T cell receptor (beta chain) appears in the sequencing data of a study of control samples from healthy donors and cancer patients. TCRdb keeps only in-frame clones here, not all; method: immunoSEQ multiplex PCR. This table has over 150,000 clones, 94% appearing once. Trimming pared 0 bases from V and 7 bases from J, leaving 7 bases between. The CDR3 covers 12 residues. The germline V gene encodes CDR1 SGDLS and CDR2 YYNGEE. The sample comprised blood. This TCR was sampled from a woman under 30 in good health. The gene calls are TRBV9 and TRBJ1-1; D is unclear. The CDR3 is CASSVGEHEAFF. The CDR3, as DNA: TGTGCCAGCAGCGTAGGGGAACATGAAGCTTTCTTT. The entire variable domain, with the rest obtained from reference TRBV9 and TRBJ1-1, is as follows: DSGVTQTPKHLITATGQRVTLRCSPRSGDLSVYWYQQSLDQGLQFLIQYYNGEERAKGNILERFSAQQFPDLHSELNLSSLELGDSALYFCASSVGEHEAFFGQGTRLTVV.